This T cell receptor beta chain is from a study of blood T cell repertoires in COVID-19. In the study overall: Nucleic acid was either cDNA or gDNA, and it came from T cells, B-cell-depleted T cells, or PBMCs.

Which cohort a participant joined came from the clinical history participants gave. Cohort 3 donors counted as recovered after two negative PCRs, clearance, or resolved symptoms. Per the germline V gene, CDR1 is MDHEN and CDR2 is SYDVKM. Trimming took off 3 bases at V and 3 bases at J, with 11 bases between the two ends. CDR3 length equals 15 residues. In the original workflow: By means of reference gene primer amplification, nucleated cell counts were estimated. Assay: immunoSEQ multiplex PCR; the TCRdb copy retains only in-frame clones and omits some. Clone size and the V and J calls come from that table; the DNA yielded D and trimming. The repertoire holds some 490,000 clones, with 75% to 90% as singletons.

Source material: PBMCs or T cells enriched from blood (not recorded which). This chain connects TRBV28 to TRBJ2-2; D gene unclear. The TCR sequence derives from a woman between 55 and 75 years old who had recovered from COVID-19. CDR3 loop: CASSFDTHDTGELFF. In nucleotides, the CDR3 is TGTGCCAGCAGTTTTGACACTCATGACACCGGGGAGCTGTTTTTT. Full variable domain (missing parts from reference TRBV28 and TRBJ2-2): DVKVTQSSRYLVKRTGEKVFLECVQDMDHENMFWYRQDPGLGLRLIYFSYDVKMKEKGDIPEGYSVSREKKERFSLILESASTNQTSMYLCASSFDTHDTGELFFGEGSRLTVL.